The 16 T cell receptor beta chains in this list originate from one sample, sequenced in a study of T cell responses to AZD1222 COVID-19 vaccine. Repertoires were generated with immunoSEQ multiplex PCR, while TCRdb's copy carries only in-frame clones and drops some. The repertoire holds 120,000 or so clones, more than 75% seen once, with about 1.2% in the top ten. Material: peripheral blood, obtained on day 0 of AZD1222 vaccination. These receptors all come from an adult in good health.

DNA of the CDR3: TGTGCCAGCAGTTACTCACTGTTGCTGGACTCTGAAGCTTTCTTT. Residues: CASSYSLLLDSEAFF. The rearrangement joins TRBV6-5 to TRBJ1-1; unclear D gene. Germline V gene sequence: CDR1 MNHEY, CDR2 SVGAGI. The V end was cut by 0 bases, the J end by 6 bases, with 14 bases between. The CDR3 extends over 15 amino acids.

The V call is TRBV4-1, the J call TRBJ1-5, with a weak D call TRBD1 (6 bases). The germline V and J ends were trimmed by 0 bases and 7 bases, with 16 bases remaining between them. The germline CDR1 and CDR2 sequences are MGHRA and YSYEKL. This CDR3 has 16 residues. The CDR3 DNA reads as TGCGCCAGCAGCCAAGATCAAGCTGGGGGCAGGCAGCCCCAGCATTTT. Its translation is CASSQDQAGGRQPQHF.

The chain has TRBV12-3 or TRBV12-4 and TRBJ1-2, with D tentatively TRBD1 (5 bases). The CDR3 loop spans 13 amino acids. V gave up 6 bases and J gave up 0 bases, with 8 bases separating them. The DNA for the CDR3 is TGTGCCAGCAGGGGGGTTACTAACTATGGCTACACCTTC. This translates into CASRGVTNYGYTF.

V is TRBV4-1 and J is TRBJ1-2; TRBD1 might be the D (5 bases). Germline assignment: CDR1 MGHRA and CDR2 YSYEKL. CDR3 length: 14 amino acids. V shed 2 bases and J shed 4 bases, with 11 bases lying between them. The CDR3 reads CASSQPTASYGYTF. CDR3 nucleotide sequence: TGCGCCAGCAGCCAACCGACAGCATCCTATGGCTACACCTTC.

The V and J genes are TRBV5-1 and TRBJ1-2; 9 bases match TRBD1. The ends lost 4 bases at V and 7 bases at J; junction bases unmatched: 5. This CDR3 is 13 amino acids long. Germline assignment: CDR1 SGHRS and CDR2 YFSETQ. The CDR3 loop is CASSRTGAGGYTF. The CDR3 DNA sequence: TGCGCCAGCAGCCGGACAGGGGCGGGTGGCTACACCTTC.

CDR3 sequence (DNA): TGTGCCAGCAGGACAGGTCGCCACTCCGGGGAGCTGTTTTTT. This translates into CASRTGRHSGELFF. This chain links TRBV6-5 with TRBJ2-2; D might be TRBD1 (6 bases). V was pared by 6 bases and J by 6 bases, with 14 bases between. Germline CDR1 reads MNHEY; CDR2 reads SVGAGI. This CDR3 has 14 residues.

This chain connects TRBV19 to TRBJ1-6; TRBD1 matches at 7 bases. The J segment lost 6 bases and the V segment lost 1 base, leaving 6 bases of the junction unmatched. Germline V lookup: CDR1 LNHDA, CDR2 SQIVND (reference sequence). This CDR3 has 16 amino acids. This chain's CDR3 is CASSIGPGQLNSPLHF. CDR3 nucleotides: TGTGCCAGTAGTATAGGTCCGGGACAGCTTAATTCACCCCTCCACTTT.

The rearrangement joins TRBV7-2 to TRBJ1-2; a weak D match, TRBD1 (5 bases). The CDR3 covers 13 residues. Looked up from germline, CDR1 is SGHTA and CDR2 is FQGNSA. V was trimmed by 4 bases and J by 4 bases, leaving 10 bases between them. This chain's CDR3 is CASSSRGGYGYTF. As DNA, the CDR3 is TGTGCCAGCAGCTCGAGGGGCGGCTATGGCTACACCTTC. The full variable domain, completed using reference TRBV7-2 and TRBJ1-2, is GAGVSQSPSNKVTEKGKDVELRCDPISGHTALYWYRQSLGQGLEFLIYFQGNSAPDKSGLPSDRFSAERTGGSVSTLTIQRTQQEDSAVYLCASSSRGGYGYTFGSGTRLTVV.

This clone came up a few times. V is TRBV19 and J is TRBJ1-5, with 11 bases identical to TRBD1. Trimming at V came to 7 bases and at J to 6 bases, leaving 11 bases not matched to a gene. The CDR3 spans 16 residues. Germline V CDR1 and CDR2: LNHDA, SQIVND (reference sequence). CDR3 sequence reads: CASTGTGTGGRQPQHF. The CDR3, as DNA: TGTGCCAGTACCGGGACCGGGACAGGGGGGCGTCAGCCCCAGCATTTT.

This clone was counted between two and nine times. This chain connects TRBV11-2 to TRBJ1-6, with D unclear. CDR3 length: 14 residues. CDR1 SGHAT and CDR2 FQNNGV come from the germline V gene. V was pared by 7 bases and J by 10 bases, with 17 bases between. The CDR3 is CASTTQGKISPLHF. The CDR3 coding sequence is TGTGCCAGCACCACCCAAGGCAAAATATCACCCCTCCACTTT.

The chain links TRBV4-1 to TRBJ2-1; 13 bases agree with TRBD2. The CDR3 is made up of 18 amino acids. Trimming at V came to 6 bases and at J to 2 bases, leaving 10 bases not matched to a gene. CDR1 is MGHRA, CDR2 YSYEKL, per germline. The CDR3 sequence: CASSDGLAGAMAYNEQFF. The DNA of the CDR3 is TGCGCCAGCAGTGACGGACTAGCGGGGGCCATGGCCTACAATGAGCAGTTCTTC.

This sequence joins TRBV27 and TRBJ2-7; TRBD2 might be the D (6 bases). V lost 4 bases and J 1 base, leaving 14 bases between the germline ends. The CDR3 is made up of 15 amino acids. The germline CDR1 and CDR2 sequences are MNHEY and SMNVEV (reference sequence). CDR3 region: CASSSGLPISYEQYF. Written as DNA, the CDR3 is TGTGCCAGCAGTTCGGGACTTCCTATATCCTACGAGCAGTACTTC.

The chain is built from TRBV27 and TRBJ2-7, with 11 nucleotides matching TRBD2. The CDR3 length is 15 residues. V dropped 4 bases and J dropped 1; count of bases not matched to a gene: 3. Per germline, CDR1 MNHEY and CDR2 SMNVEV (reference sequence). The CDR3 reads CASSSRLAGSYEQYF. The CDR3 nucleotides read TGTGCCAGCAGTTCCCGACTAGCGGGGTCCTACGAGCAGTACTTC.

The rearrangement joins TRBV7-2 to TRBJ2-2; D not certain. V gave up 4 bases and J gave up 6 bases, with 6 bases separating them. Germline loops: CDR1 SGHTA, CDR2 FQGNSA. There are 12 residues in the CDR3. This CDR3 is CASSSYPGELFF. CDR3 coding DNA: TGTGCCAGCAGCTCCTATCCCGGGGAGCTGTTTTTT.

The chain uses TRBV19 and TRBJ1-2; D might be TRBD1 (5 bases). V lost 8 bases and J lost 2, with 12 bases in between. This CDR3 comprises 13 residues. Germline-derived CDR1 and CDR2 are LNHDA and SQIVND (reference sequence). The CDR3 protein is CASWAEGNYGYTF. The CDR3 coding sequence is TGTGCCAGTTGGGCGGAGGGGAACTATGGCTACACCTTC.

V and J are TRBV7-2 and TRBJ1-3, with 8 bases that match TRBD1. The V segment lost 2 bases and the J segment 4 bases; nucleotides outside the gene matches: 4. The CDR3 runs 15 residues. Per the germline V gene, CDR1 is SGHTA and CDR2 is FQGNSA. CDR3 sequence: CASSLQTGVGNTIYF. The CDR3 DNA reads as TGTGCCAGCAGCTTACAGACAGGGGTAGGAAACACCATATATTTT.